This T cell receptor beta chain is drawn from a study of blood T cell repertoires in COVID-19. As for the study in general: COVID-19 samples from acute and convalescent phases originated in the United States, Italy and Spain. PBMCs, B-cell-depleted T cells, or T cells were the source of the cDNA or gDNA that made up the material.

Per the original data handling: Amplification of reference gene primers provided the estimated nucleated cell counts. Sequencing was performed with immunoSEQ multiplex PCR; in TCRdb, only in-frame clones are kept and a portion is missing. D and trimming were read from the DNA, whereas the V and J calls and clone size are those reported in that table. The data hold fewer than 150,000 clones, with approximately 81% observed a single time. V was clipped by 4 bases and J by 4 bases; unmatched bases: 10. Germline V gene lookup returns CDR1 SGHDT and CDR2 YYEEEE. This CDR3 has 17 residues. Sequences were obtained from peripheral blood. V and J are TRBV5-6 and TRBJ1-5; 11 positions match TRBD1. The TCR comes from a man in his forties with acute or convalescent COVID-19. CDR3 nucleotide sequence: TGTGCCAGCAGCGTACGCCGGGACAGGGGGGGGAATCAGCCCCAGCATTTT. Residues: CASSVRRDRGGNQPQHF.